This note documents a single TCR beta chain sequence. Its matching antigen is unknown. There are 15 residues in the CDR3. Trimming removed 2 bases from V and 12 bases from J, with 21 bases in between. Germline CDR1 reads SGHAT; CDR2 reads FQNNGV. Using a constant-region primer together with ProtoScript II reverse transcriptase, TCR beta cDNA was made from 450 to 600 ng of total RNA. For TCR beta, libraries were produced by three nested multiplex PCR rounds using slightly modified ARM-PCR. Use of TRBV1-TRBV30 forward primers with a C-beta reverse primer characterized the first two PCR rounds, which lasted around 11 cycles each. From the multiplex PCR reads, TCRdb called clonotypes with MiXCR, one entry per CDR3 protein. This sample has approximately 330,000 distinct CDR3 sequences; less than 65% occur once, and the top ten carry about 6%. For blood RNA, unsorted whole blood served as the source, and germline DNA was extracted too. The patients, who had chronic HBV infection, were treatment-naive (untreated). Collection of around 4 milliliters of peripheral blood took place before surgery.

These data are taken from a study of tumor-infiltrating lymphocytes in primary liver carcinoma. About the study: T1-T3 N0M0 was the stage of the tumors, which were roughly 4 to 11 cm across.

Study-level findings and limits: Tumor region pairs shared more overlap than did tumor-adjacent and tumor-blood pairs.

This receptor was obtained from a man aged 40-50 years with primary liver carcinoma and hepatitis B virus infection. This chain uses TRBV11-2 with TRBJ2-3; D is undetermined. Sequenced input: peripheral blood. The CDR3 bases are TGTGCCAGCAGCTTAAACCCGGCCAGCACAGATATACAGTATTTT. It translates to CASSLNPASTDIQYF.